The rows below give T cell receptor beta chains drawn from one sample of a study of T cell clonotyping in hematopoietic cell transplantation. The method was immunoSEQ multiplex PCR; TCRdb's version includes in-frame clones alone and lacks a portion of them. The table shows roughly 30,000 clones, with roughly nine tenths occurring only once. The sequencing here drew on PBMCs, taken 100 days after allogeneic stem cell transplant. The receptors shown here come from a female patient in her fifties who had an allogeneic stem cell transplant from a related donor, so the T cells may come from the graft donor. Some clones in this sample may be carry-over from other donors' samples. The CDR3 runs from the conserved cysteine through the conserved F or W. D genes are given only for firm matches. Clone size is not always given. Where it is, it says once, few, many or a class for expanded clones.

CDR3nt: TGTGCCAGCAGCCTTCGACTAGCGGGGAACAATGAGCAGTTCTTC
CDR3aa: CASSLRLAGNNEQFF
j_gene: TRBJ2-1
v_gene: TRBV13
abundance: .
d_gene: TRBD2

CDR3nt: TGTGCCAGCAGCGGCCCGACCGGGGCTCCCTACGAGCAGTACTTC
CDR3aa: CASSGPTGAPYEQYF
j_gene: TRBJ2-7
v_gene: TRBV6-1
abundance: few
d_gene: .

CDR3nt: TGCAGAAAAAAAATACCAAGATACTATGGCTACACCTTC
CDR3aa: CRKKIPRYYGYTF
j_gene: TRBJ1-2
v_gene: TRBV29-1
abundance: .
d_gene: .

CDR3nt: TGCAGCGTTGAAGATCGGGGGGCAGCAGCAGATACGCAGTATTTT
CDR3aa: CSVEDRGAAADTQYF
j_gene: TRBJ2-3
v_gene: TRBV29-1
abundance: .
d_gene: .

CDR3nt: TGTGCCAGCAGCAAGGGCGGCTTCGAGGGTGAGACCCAGTACTTC
CDR3aa: CASSKGGFEGETQYF
j_gene: TRBJ2-5
v_gene: TRBV7-2
abundance: .
d_gene: .

CDR3nt: TGCAGCGTTGAAGGGGTGAACACTGAAGCTTTCTTT
CDR3aa: CSVEGVNTEAFF
j_gene: TRBJ1-1
v_gene: TRBV29-1
abundance: .
d_gene: .

CDR3nt: TGCGCCAGCAGTGAGAGTACAGGGGCGGAGCAGTACTTC
CDR3aa: CASSESTGAEQYF
j_gene: TRBJ2-7
v_gene: TRBV10-1
abundance: .
d_gene: TRBD1

CDR3nt: TGTGCCAGCAGCTTAGGACAGGGCACTGAAGCTTTCTTT
CDR3aa: CASSLGQGTEAFF
j_gene: TRBJ1-1
v_gene: TRBV7-6
abundance: .
d_gene: TRBD1

CDR3nt: TGCGCCAGCAGCCCACCGGGACAGGGGGGGCAGCCCCAGCATTTT
CDR3aa: CASSPPGQGGQPQHF
j_gene: TRBJ1-5
v_gene: TRBV4-1
abundance: .
d_gene: TRBD1

CDR3nt: TGTGCCAGCAGCCCGGGGGGGTTCAGGGGGCGTCTTGCTGAAGCTTTCTTT
CDR3aa: CASSPGGFRGRLAEAFF
j_gene: TRBJ1-1
v_gene: TRBV5-6
abundance: .
d_gene: TRBD1

CDR3nt: TGCAGCGTTAGGACTGGGCAATATGAAAAACTGTTTTTT
CDR3aa: CSVRTGQYEKLFF
j_gene: TRBJ1-4
v_gene: TRBV29-1
abundance: .
d_gene: .

CDR3nt: TGTGCCAGCAGCCGGAGACCGGGACAGGGGGGATTTGACGAGCAGTACTTC
CDR3aa: CASSRRPGQGGFDEQYF
j_gene: TRBJ2-7
v_gene: TRBV14
abundance: .
d_gene: TRBD1

CDR3nt: TGTGCCAGTTCTGGGGGCAATCAGCCCCAGCATTTT
CDR3aa: CASSGGNQPQHF
j_gene: TRBJ1-5
v_gene: TRBV6-6
abundance: .
d_gene: .

CDR3nt: TGTGCCATCAACCGGGACAGGGGTGAGACCCAGTACTTC
CDR3aa: CAINRDRGETQYF
j_gene: TRBJ2-5
v_gene: TRBV5-4
abundance: .
d_gene: TRBD1

CDR3nt: TGTGCCAGCAGTGTGAGGAGCGGGGGTACAGATACGCAGTATTTT
CDR3aa: CASSVRSGGTDTQYF
j_gene: TRBJ2-3
v_gene: TRBV2
abundance: .
d_gene: TRBD2

CDR3nt: TGTGCCAGCACCCGTGGTTACACCGGGGAGCTGTTTTTT
CDR3aa: CASTRGYTGELFF
j_gene: TRBJ2-2
v_gene: TRBV11-2
abundance: .
d_gene: .

CDR3nt: TGCGCCAGCAGCCGAACAGGGGTGGGCAATCAGCCCCAGCATTTT
CDR3aa: CASSRTGVGNQPQHF
j_gene: TRBJ1-5
v_gene: TRBV4-1
abundance: .
d_gene: TRBD1

CDR3nt: TGTGCCAGCAGCACCGGGCCTTACTACGAGCAGTACTTC
CDR3aa: CASSTGPYYEQYF
j_gene: TRBJ2-7
v_gene: TRBV27
abundance: .
d_gene: .

CDR3nt: TGTGCCAGCAGCTTGGTCGGGGGCAATCAGCCCCAGCATTTT
CDR3aa: CASSLVGGNQPQHF
j_gene: TRBJ1-5
v_gene: TRBV5-5
abundance: .
d_gene: .

CDR3nt: TGTGCCAGCAGCCTCACCGGGGGAGTTAATGGCTACACCTTC
CDR3aa: CASSLTGGVNGYTF
j_gene: TRBJ1-2
v_gene: TRBV9
abundance: few
d_gene: .

CDR3nt: TGTGCCAGCTCCCCGAAGAGTACAGGGGATAATTCACCCCTCCACTTT
CDR3aa: CASSPKSTGDNSPLHF
j_gene: TRBJ1-6
v_gene: TRBV18
abundance: .
d_gene: TRBD1

CDR3nt: TGTGCCAGCAGTTACGTAGGGGGGGGGAACACTGAAGCTTTCTTT
CDR3aa: CASSYVGGGNTEAFF
j_gene: TRBJ1-1
v_gene: TRBV6-5
abundance: .
d_gene: .

CDR3nt: TGTGCCAGTTGGGGGTCGCCAGGCGGGGAGCTGTTTTTT
CDR3aa: CASWGSPGGELFF
j_gene: TRBJ2-2
v_gene: TRBV5-4
abundance: .
d_gene: .

CDR3nt: TGTGCCGGACGGTGGGAAGCCAGTTCGGGCGGGGAGCTGTTTTTT
CDR3aa: CAGRWEASSGGELFF
j_gene: TRBJ2-2
v_gene: TRBV2
abundance: .
d_gene: .